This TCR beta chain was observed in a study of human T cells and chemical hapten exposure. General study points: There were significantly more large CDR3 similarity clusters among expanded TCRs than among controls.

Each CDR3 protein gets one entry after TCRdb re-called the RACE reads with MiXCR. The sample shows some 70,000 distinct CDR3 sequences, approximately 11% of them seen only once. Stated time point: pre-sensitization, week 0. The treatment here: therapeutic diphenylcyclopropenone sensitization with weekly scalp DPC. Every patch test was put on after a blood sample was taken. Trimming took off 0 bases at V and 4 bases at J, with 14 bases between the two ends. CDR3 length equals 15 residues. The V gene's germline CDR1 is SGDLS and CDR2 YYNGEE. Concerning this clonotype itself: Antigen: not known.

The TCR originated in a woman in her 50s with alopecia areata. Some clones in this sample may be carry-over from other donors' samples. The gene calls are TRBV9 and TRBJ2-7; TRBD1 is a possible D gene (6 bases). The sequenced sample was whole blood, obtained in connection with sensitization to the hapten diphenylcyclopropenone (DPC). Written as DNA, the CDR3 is TGTGCCAGCAGCGTAGGAACAGGGCGAGCTTACGAGCAGTACTTC. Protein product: CASSVGTGRAYEQYF.